This entry features one T cell receptor (beta chain) sequence. What it binds is unknown. Semi-nested PCR with Nested Universal Primer A followed constant-region reverse priming of full-length variable regions. A single record per CDR3 protein comes from TCRdb applying MiXCR to the 5' RACE reads. The data show over 10,000 distinct CDR3 sequences, just over 50% seen once. Tregs were sorted as CD4+CD25+CD127-/low cells. From germline, CDR1 is SQVTM and CDR2 ANQGSEA. CDR3 size: 12 residues. Between the trimmed V and J ends, which lost 6 bases and 2 bases, there was a span of 10 bases. Whole-study findings and limits: Tumor memory CD4+ T cell TCR gene usage clustered with blood and lymph node memory CD4+ cells and lymph node naive CD4+ cells. The larger-cohort validation was restricted to a single TCR beta V-J rearrangement rather than whole repertoires.

The chain employs TRBV29-1 and TRBJ2-5; D is possibly TRBD1 or TRBD2 (5 bases each). This receptor was identified in a female donor with breast cancer. The sample taken for sequencing was tumor-infiltrating Tregs sorted from the breast tumor. In DNA form, the CDR3 reads TGCAGCGTCGGGACCGGACAAGAGACCCAGTACTTC. The encoded protein is CSVGTGQETQYF.